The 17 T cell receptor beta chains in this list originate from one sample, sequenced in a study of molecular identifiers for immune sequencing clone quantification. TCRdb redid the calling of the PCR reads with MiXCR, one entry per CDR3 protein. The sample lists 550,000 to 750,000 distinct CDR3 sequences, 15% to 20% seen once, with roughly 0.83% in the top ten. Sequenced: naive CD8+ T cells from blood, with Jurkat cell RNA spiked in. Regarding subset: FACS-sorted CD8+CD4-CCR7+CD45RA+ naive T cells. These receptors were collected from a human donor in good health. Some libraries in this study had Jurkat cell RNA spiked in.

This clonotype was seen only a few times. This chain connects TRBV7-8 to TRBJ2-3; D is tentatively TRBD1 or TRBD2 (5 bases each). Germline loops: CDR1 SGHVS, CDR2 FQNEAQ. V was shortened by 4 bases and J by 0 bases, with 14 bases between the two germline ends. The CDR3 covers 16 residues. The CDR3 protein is CASSYLEGPSTDTQYF. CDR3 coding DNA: TGTGCCAGCAGCTACCTAGAGGGACCTAGCACAGATACGCAGTATTTT.

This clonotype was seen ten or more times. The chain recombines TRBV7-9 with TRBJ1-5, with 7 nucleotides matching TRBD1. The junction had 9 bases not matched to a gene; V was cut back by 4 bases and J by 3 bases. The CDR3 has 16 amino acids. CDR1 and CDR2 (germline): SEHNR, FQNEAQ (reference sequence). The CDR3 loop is CASSSNRDSYNQPQHF. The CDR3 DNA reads TGTGCCAGCAGCTCAAACCGGGACAGTTACAATCAGCCCCAGCATTTT.

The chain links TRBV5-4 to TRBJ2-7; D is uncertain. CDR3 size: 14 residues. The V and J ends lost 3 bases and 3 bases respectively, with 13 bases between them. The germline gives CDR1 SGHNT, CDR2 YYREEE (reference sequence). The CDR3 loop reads CASSSLPQHYEQYF. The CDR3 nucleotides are TGTGCCAGCAGCTCCCTTCCTCAACACTACGAGCAGTACTTC.

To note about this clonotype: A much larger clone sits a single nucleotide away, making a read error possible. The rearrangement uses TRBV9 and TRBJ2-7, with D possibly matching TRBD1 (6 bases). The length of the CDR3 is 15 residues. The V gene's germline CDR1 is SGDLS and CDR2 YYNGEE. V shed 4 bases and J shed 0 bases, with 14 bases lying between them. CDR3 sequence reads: CASSMSTGLSYEQYF. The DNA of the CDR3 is TGTGCCAGCAGCATGTCGACAGGACTCTCCTACGAGCAGTACTTC.

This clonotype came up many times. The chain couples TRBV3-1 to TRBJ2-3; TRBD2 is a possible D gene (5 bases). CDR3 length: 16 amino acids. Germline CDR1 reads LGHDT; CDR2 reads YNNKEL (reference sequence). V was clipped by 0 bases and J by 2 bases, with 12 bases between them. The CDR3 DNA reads TGTGCCAGCAGCCAAGATCGCCTAGCCCCCACAGATACGCAGTATTTT. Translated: CASSQDRLAPTDTQYF.

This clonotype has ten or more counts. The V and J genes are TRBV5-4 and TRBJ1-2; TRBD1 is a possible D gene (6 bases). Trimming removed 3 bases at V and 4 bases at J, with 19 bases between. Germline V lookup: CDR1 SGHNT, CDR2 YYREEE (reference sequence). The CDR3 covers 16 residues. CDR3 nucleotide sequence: TGTGCCAGCAGCTCATACCGGGACAACACCCCCTATGGCTACACCTTC. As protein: CASSSYRDNTPYGYTF. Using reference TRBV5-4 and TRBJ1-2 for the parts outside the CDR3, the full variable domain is ETGVTQSPTHLIKTRGQQVTLRCSSQSGHNTVSWYQQALGQGPQFIFQYYREEENGRGNFPPRFSGLQFPNYSSELNVNALELDDSALYLCASSSYRDNTPYGYTFGSGTRLTVV.

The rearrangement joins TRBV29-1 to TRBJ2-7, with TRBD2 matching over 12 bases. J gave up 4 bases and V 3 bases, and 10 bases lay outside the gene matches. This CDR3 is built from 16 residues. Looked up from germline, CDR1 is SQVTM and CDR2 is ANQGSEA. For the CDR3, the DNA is TGCAGCGTTGAGGGGGAACTAGCGGGAGGTCTATACGAGCAGTACTTC. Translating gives CSVEGELAGGLYEQYF.

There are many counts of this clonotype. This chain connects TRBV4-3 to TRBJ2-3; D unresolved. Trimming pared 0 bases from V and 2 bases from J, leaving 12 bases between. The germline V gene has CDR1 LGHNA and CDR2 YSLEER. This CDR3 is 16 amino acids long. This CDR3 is CASSQDERQLTDTQYF. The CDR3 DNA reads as TGCGCCAGCAGCCAAGATGAACGGCAGCTCACAGATACGCAGTATTTT.

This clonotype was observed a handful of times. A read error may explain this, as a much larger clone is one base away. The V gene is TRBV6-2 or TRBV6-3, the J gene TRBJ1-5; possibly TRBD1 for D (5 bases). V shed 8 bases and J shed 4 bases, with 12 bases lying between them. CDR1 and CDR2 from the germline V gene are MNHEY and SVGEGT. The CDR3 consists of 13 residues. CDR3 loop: CASGAGRNQPQHF. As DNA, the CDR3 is TGTGCCAGCGGAGCAGGGCGGAATCAGCCCCAGCATTTT.

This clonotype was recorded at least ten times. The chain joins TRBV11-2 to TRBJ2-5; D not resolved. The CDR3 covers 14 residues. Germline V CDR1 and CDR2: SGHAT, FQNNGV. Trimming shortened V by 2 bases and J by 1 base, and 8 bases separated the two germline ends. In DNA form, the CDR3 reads TGTGCCAGCAGCTTATGGGCAGGCCAAGAGACCCAGTACTTC. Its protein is CASSLWAGQETQYF.

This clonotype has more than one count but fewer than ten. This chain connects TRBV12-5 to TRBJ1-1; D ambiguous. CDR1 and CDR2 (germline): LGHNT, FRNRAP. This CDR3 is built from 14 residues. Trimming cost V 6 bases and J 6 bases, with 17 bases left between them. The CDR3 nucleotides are TGTGCTAGTGGGTACCTGGGTGGAGAGGCTGAAGCTTTCTTT. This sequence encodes CASGYLGGEAEAFF.

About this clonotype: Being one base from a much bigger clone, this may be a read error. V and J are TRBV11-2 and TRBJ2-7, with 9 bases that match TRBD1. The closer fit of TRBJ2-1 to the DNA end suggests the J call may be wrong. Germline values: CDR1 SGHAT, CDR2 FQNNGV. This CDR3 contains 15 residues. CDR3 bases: TGTGCCAGCAGCTCCGGGACAGGGAGTTTGATCGAGCAGTTCTTC. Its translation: CASSSGTGSLIEQFF.

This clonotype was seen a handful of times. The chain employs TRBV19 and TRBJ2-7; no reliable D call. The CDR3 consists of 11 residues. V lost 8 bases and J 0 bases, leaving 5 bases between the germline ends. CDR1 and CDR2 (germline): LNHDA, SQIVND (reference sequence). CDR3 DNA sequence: TGTGCCAGTGGAAGCTCCTACGAGCAGTACTTC. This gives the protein CASGSSYEQYF.

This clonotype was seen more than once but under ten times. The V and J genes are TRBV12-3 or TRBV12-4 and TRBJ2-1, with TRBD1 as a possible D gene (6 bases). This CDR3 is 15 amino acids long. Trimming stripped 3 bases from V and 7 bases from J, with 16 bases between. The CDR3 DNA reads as TGTGCCAGCAGTTTGAGTCCCAGGGGCACGAATGAGCAGTTCTTC. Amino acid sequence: CASSLSPRGTNEQFF.

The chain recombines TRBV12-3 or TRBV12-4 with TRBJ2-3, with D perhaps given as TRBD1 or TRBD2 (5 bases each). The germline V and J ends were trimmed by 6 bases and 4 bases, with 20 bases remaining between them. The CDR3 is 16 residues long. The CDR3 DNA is TGTGCCAGCAGCCGGCTGGGGGACGAGGACGCAGATACGCAGTATTTT. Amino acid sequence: CASSRLGDEDADTQYF.

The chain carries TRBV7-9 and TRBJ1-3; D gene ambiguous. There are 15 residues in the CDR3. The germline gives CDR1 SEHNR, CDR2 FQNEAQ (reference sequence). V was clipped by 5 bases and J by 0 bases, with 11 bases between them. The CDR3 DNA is TGTGCCAGCAGCATCCCAAACCCCTCTGGAAACACCATATATTTT. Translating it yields CASSIPNPSGNTIYF.

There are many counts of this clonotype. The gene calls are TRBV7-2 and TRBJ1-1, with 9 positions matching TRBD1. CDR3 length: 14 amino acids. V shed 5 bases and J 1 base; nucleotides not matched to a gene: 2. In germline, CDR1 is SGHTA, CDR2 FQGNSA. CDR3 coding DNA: TGTGCCAGCAGCACAGGGGGCGCGAACACTGAAGCTTTCTTT. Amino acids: CASSTGGANTEAFF.